This TCR beta chain stems from a study of metastatic and nonmetastatic thyroid tumors. Study-wide context: Across blood and tumor or nodule tissue, repertoires from malignant and benign thyroid patients were compared with one another.

Thyroid surgery was performed in patients who had received no treatment beforehand. The CDR3 runs 15 residues. Germline CDR1 and CDR2: ENHRY and SYGVKD. Concerning this clone itself: One junction end does not reproduce the germline sequence, and a read error may be involved.

Original handling: A classifier for distant metastasis in papillary thyroid cancer was constructed using CDR3 differences observed across clinicopathological groups. MiXCR re-clonotyped the PCR reads for TCRdb. The V and J calls reflect TCRdb's pipeline rather than the authors' work. The repertoire includes 20,000 to 25,000 clones, more than 15% of them detected once, and roughly 5.1% sits in the top ten. The chain carries TRBV10-3 and TRBJ2-2; TRBD1 aligns across 9 bases. Sequenced input: blood. This clonotype was obtained from a male donor with papillary thyroid cancer or a benign thyroid nodule (not recorded which). Some clones in this sample may be carry-over from other donors' samples. CDR3 DNA sequence: TGTGCCGTTCGCCCCGGGACAGGGAACAGCGGGGAGCTGGTTTTT. Amino acids: CAVRPGTGNSGELVF.